A single sample is the source of the 31 T cell receptor beta chains below, sequenced in a study of blood T cell repertoires in COVID-19. Method: immunoSEQ multiplex PCR; TCRdb's copy keeps in-frame clones and lacks some. The top ten clones hold about 1.6% of a sample with 450,000 or so clones, around 89% of them seen once. Sequencing was carried out using peripheral blood. Receptors originate from a woman between 40 and 50 years old with COVID-19, enrolled during active disease.

The rearrangement links TRBV5-4 to TRBJ2-7; D is possibly TRBD2 (5 bases). The CDR3 is 16 amino acids. Deletions cut 0 bases from V and 2 bases from J, with 15 bases between. Germline V gene data show CDR1 as SGHNT and CDR2 as YYREEE (reference sequence). The CDR3 DNA follows: TGTGCCAGCAGCTTGGCCCCTGGACCGGGAACCTACGAGCAGTACTTC. Amino acid sequence: CASSLAPGPGTYEQYF.

The chain employs TRBV29-1 and TRBJ1-1; D gene uncertain. CDR1 is SQVTM and CDR2 is ANQGSEA in the germline V gene. Trimming pared 8 bases from V and 0 bases from J, leaving 7 bases between. The CDR3 has 11 residues. The CDR3 sequence: CSSRLNTEAFF. In nucleotides, the CDR3 is TGCAGCTCACGGTTGAACACTGAAGCTTTCTTT.

This clone came up once. J is TRBJ1-2 and V is TRBV7-2; D is uncertain. This CDR3 contains 16 residues. With 0 bases removed from V and 0 bases from J, the gap between germline ends came to 11 bases. The germline V gene has CDR1 SGHTA and CDR2 FQGNSA. This chain's CDR3 is CASSLADYTANYGYTF. The CDR3 region has the DNA TGTGCCAGCAGCTTAGCCGATTACACCGCTAACTATGGCTACACCTTC.

This clone has just one count. V usage is TRBV6-5 and J usage is TRBJ1-1; 7 nucleotides agree with TRBD1. This CDR3 has 15 residues. The V and J ends lost 7 bases and 1 base, in that order; junction bases with no gene match: 9. CDR1 and CDR2 (germline): MNHEY, SVGAGI. The CDR3 sequence is CASNQEGGWNTEAFF. CDR3 coding DNA: TGTGCCAGCAACCAGGAAGGGGGCTGGAACACTGAAGCTTTCTTT.

This clone was observed a few times. J is TRBJ2-4 and V is TRBV6-5; 7 bases map to TRBD1. V dropped 4 bases and J dropped 2; count of bases not matched to a gene: 5. The germline V gene has CDR1 MNHEY and CDR2 SVGAGI. The CDR3 sequence is 15 residues long. The CDR3 sequence: CASSSTGVSKNIQYF. Here the CDR3 DNA reads TGTGCCAGCAGTTCCACAGGGGTCTCCAAAAACATTCAGTACTTC.

The chain combines TRBV7-2 with TRBJ2-7, with TRBD2 matching over 10 bases. Germline CDR1 and CDR2: SGHTA and FQGNSA. The CDR3 spans 15 residues. V shed 5 bases, J shed 1 base, and the junction held 5 bases outside the gene matches. For the CDR3, the DNA is TGTGCCAGCAGCCCCGAAGCGGGGGGGTCCTACGAGCAGTACTTC. This encodes CASSPEAGGSYEQYF.

This chain links TRBV6-6 with TRBJ1-5; D may be TRBD1 (6 bases). CDR3 length: 16 residues. The germline V and J ends were trimmed by 4 bases and 2 bases, with 15 bases remaining between them. The germline CDR1 and CDR2 sequences are MNHNY and SVGAGI (reference sequence). The DNA of the CDR3 is TGTGCCAGCAGTTCCGCTTTTGGGGGCGGCAATCAGCCCCAGCATTTT. Protein product: CASSSAFGGGNQPQHF.

J is TRBJ1-2 and V is TRBV9; no reliable D call. The germline V gene encodes CDR1 SGDLS and CDR2 YYNGEE. Between the trimmed V and J ends, which lost 3 bases and 0 bases, there was a span of 21 bases. The CDR3 has 18 residues. The chain's CDR3 is CASSALTRSTGTNYGYTF. The DNA for the CDR3 is TGTGCCAGCAGCGCCCTCACCCGGTCAACCGGGACTAACTATGGCTACACCTTC. Drawing the rest from reference TRBV9 and TRBJ1-2, the complete variable domain is DSGVTQTPKHLITATGQRVTLRCSPRSGDLSVYWYQQSLDQGLQFLIQYYNGEERAKGNILERFSAQQFPDLHSELNLSSLELGDSALYFCASSALTRSTGTNYGYTFGSGTRLTVV.

V usage is TRBV4-3 and J usage is TRBJ2-3; 9 nucleotides align to TRBD1. CDR1 is LGHNA and CDR2 is YSLEER in the germline V gene. V was clipped by 2 bases and J by 6 bases; unmatched bases: 9. This CDR3 spans 16 amino acids. The CDR3 here is CASSQSGQGVADTQYF. In nucleotides, the CDR3 is TGCGCCAGCAGCCAATCGGGACAGGGTGTGGCGGATACGCAGTATTTT.

This chain links TRBV28 with TRBJ1-5; TRBD1 matches at 8 bases. There are 19 residues in the CDR3. Germline V CDR1 and CDR2: MDHEN, SYDVKM. V was clipped by 5 bases and J by 2 bases; unmatched bases: 17. CDR3 bases: TGTGCCAGCAGTCCCAAAGCCTGGGGGACAGGTCGAGGCAATCAGCCCCAGCATTTT. As protein: CASSPKAWGTGRGNQPQHF.

The chain joins TRBV6-2 or TRBV6-3 to TRBJ2-7; no definite D call. Trimming took off 5 bases at V and 0 bases at J, with 14 bases between the two ends. The germline V gene has CDR1 MNHEY and CDR2 SVGEGT. CDR3 length: 15 residues. In DNA form, the CDR3 reads TGTGCCAGCAGTGATGACATATCGAGCTCCTACGAGCAGTACTTC. It specifies CASSDDISSSYEQYF.

V and J are TRBV9 and TRBJ2-7; TRBD1 matches at 9 bases. The CDR3 consists of 15 residues. J lost 2 bases, V lost 3 bases, and 6 bases had no gene match. CDR1 is SGDLS, CDR2 YYNGEE, per germline. The CDR3 loop reads CASSARTGETYEQYF. As DNA, the CDR3 is TGTGCCAGCAGCGCCCGGACAGGGGAAACCTACGAGCAGTACTTC. Combining the CDR3 with reference TRBV9 and TRBJ2-7 gives the whole variable domain DSGVTQTPKHLITATGQRVTLRCSPRSGDLSVYWYQQSLDQGLQFLIQYYNGEERAKGNILERFSAQQFPDLHSELNLSSLELGDSALYFCASSARTGETYEQYFGPGTRLTVT.

The chain combines TRBV6-2 or TRBV6-3 with TRBJ2-3; D perhaps matches TRBD2 (5 bases). Germline CDR1 reads MNHEY; CDR2 reads SVGEGT. Trimming took 2 bases from V and 0 from J, leaving 6 bases between them. The CDR3 runs 14 residues. The CDR3: CASSYERSTDTQYF. The CDR3 nucleotides are TGTGCCAGCAGTTACGAGCGGAGCACAGATACGCAGTATTTT.

The V and J genes are TRBV9 and TRBJ2-5; 7 nucleotides match TRBD2. The CDR3 contains 17 residues. In germline, CDR1 is SGDLS, CDR2 YYNGEE. The J segment lost 5 bases and the V segment lost 3 bases, leaving 16 bases of the junction unmatched. The CDR3 is CASSAARIAGTGETQYF. The DNA of the CDR3 is TGTGCCAGCAGCGCCGCGCGGATAGCGGGCACCGGGGAGACCCAGTACTTC.

CDR3 residues: CASSLAGRGTEAFF. CDR3 nucleotide sequence: TGTGCCAGCAGCTTAGCCGGGCGGGGAACTGAAGCTTTCTTT. The V call is TRBV7-2, the J call TRBJ1-1; no reliable D call. With 0 bases removed from V and 5 bases from J, the gap between germline ends came to 10 bases. The germline V gene encodes CDR1 SGHTA and CDR2 FQGNSA. The CDR3 totals 14 residues.

This clone has just one count. This chain connects TRBV27 to TRBJ2-3; TRBD1 agrees at 8 bases. The J segment lost 6 bases and the V segment lost 7 bases, leaving 9 bases of the junction unmatched. The germline V gene encodes CDR1 MNHEY and CDR2 SMNVEV (reference sequence). This CDR3 comprises 14 residues. The CDR3 here is CASTRDRGSDTQYF. The CDR3 bases are TGTGCCAGCACCCGAGACAGGGGCTCGGATACGCAGTATTTT.

This clone was found once. This chain links TRBV30 with TRBJ1-4, with D hard to call. Germline CDR1 GTSNPN, CDR2 SVGIG (reference sequence). Between the trimmed V and J ends, which lost 1 base and 7 bases, there was a span of 13 bases. The CDR3 is 14 residues long. The DNA of the CDR3 is TGTGCCTGGAGTGGGAGCGTCCGGGGTGAAAAACTGTTTTTT. Amino acid sequence: CAWSGSVRGEKLFF.

The gene calls are TRBV2 and TRBJ1-2, with TRBD1 matching over 8 bases. CDR1 SNHLY and CDR2 FYNNEI come from the germline V gene. With V trimmed by 2 bases and J by 7 bases, 6 bases remained unmatched. This CDR3 is built from 14 residues. CDR3 in amino acids: CASSEYRQGSGYTF. The CDR3 coding sequence is TGTGCCAGCAGTGAATATCGACAGGGGAGTGGCTACACCTTC.

The chain has TRBV10-3 and TRBJ2-7, with 11 bases matching TRBD1. Looked up from germline, CDR1 is ENHRY and CDR2 is SYGVKD. V was clipped by 6 bases and J by 5 bases; unmatched bases: 6. The CDR3 runs 14 residues. CDR3 nucleotides: TGTGCCATCAGCGGGGACAGGGGGGACAACGAGCAGTACTTC. As protein: CAISGDRGDNEQYF.

This chain joins TRBV9 and TRBJ2-2, with D maybe TRBD1 (6 bases). CDR1 SGDLS and CDR2 YYNGEE come from the germline V gene. V lost 4 bases to trimming and J lost 9 bases, with 16 bases between them. The CDR3 is 14 amino acids. The CDR3 DNA follows: TGTGCCAGCAGCCCGGGATTGGACAGAAGGGAGCTGTTTTTT. Translating gives CASSPGLDRRELFF.

The CDR3 DNA is TGTGCCAGCAGTGGAGCAGATACGCAGTATTTT. Protein: CASSGADTQYF. The chain combines TRBV25-1 with TRBJ2-3; D is unclear. CDR1 is MGHDK, CDR2 SYGVNS, per germline. V lost 4 bases and J lost 4, with 3 bases in between. This CDR3 is 11 amino acids long.

The rearrangement uses TRBV9 and TRBJ1-1; D perhaps matches TRBD1 (5 bases). This CDR3 has 16 amino acids. V gave up 0 bases and J gave up 1 base, with 13 bases separating them. CDR1 is SGDLS and CDR2 is YYNGEE in the germline V gene. The CDR3, as DNA: TGTGCCAGCAGCGTAGAGGCAGGGTATTCGAACACTGAAGCTTTCTTT. Amino acid sequence: CASSVEAGYSNTEAFF.

The CDR3: CARSTSLGVLCGPDTQYF. CDR3 DNA sequence: TGCGCCAGATCGACTAGTTTGGGCGTTCTCTGTGGCCCAGATACGCAGTATTTT. This sequence joins TRBV10-1 and TRBJ2-3, with D maybe TRBD2 (6 bases). CDR1 is WNHNN and CDR2 is SYGVQD in the germline V gene (reference sequence). V was shortened by 9 bases and J by 4 bases, with 29 bases between the two germline ends. The CDR3 length is 18 residues.

The chain recombines TRBV29-1 with TRBJ1-4, with D hard to call. Germline CDR1 and CDR2: SQVTM and ANQGSEA. Trimming cost V 4 bases and J 4 bases, with 10 bases left between them. The CDR3 consists of 13 residues. Here the CDR3 reads CSVGRSRNEKLFF. The CDR3 nucleotides read TGCAGCGTTGGGAGGTCTCGTAATGAAAAACTGTTTTTT.

This clone has just one count. This chain joins TRBV5-1 and TRBJ1-1; no clear D gene. The length of the CDR3 is 17 residues. Germline loops: CDR1 SGHRS, CDR2 YFSETQ. Trimming removed 1 base from V and 3 bases from J, with 19 bases in between. CDR3 bases: TGCGCCAGCAGCTTGAACCCCCCAAGGGTCGGGGACACTGAAGCTTTCTTT. Translating gives CASSLNPPRVGDTEAFF.

This chain uses TRBV29-1 with TRBJ1-6; unclear D gene. The CDR3 spans 12 residues. V was pared by 6 bases and J by 6 bases, with 9 bases between. Germline lookup yields CDR1 SQVTM and CDR2 ANQGSEA. The CDR3 nucleotides read TGCAGCGTCCGGTCCGGTAATTCACCCCTCCACTTT. Its protein is CSVRSGNSPLHF.

The chain carries TRBV27 and TRBJ2-7; 8 bases are a match to TRBD1. V shed 3 bases and J 1 base; nucleotides not matched to a gene: 5. Per germline, CDR1 MNHEY and CDR2 SMNVEV (reference sequence). This CDR3 has 15 amino acids. The CDR3 nucleotides are TGTGCCAGCAGTTTGGACAGGGCAAGGTCCTACGAGCAGTACTTC. As protein: CASSLDRARSYEQYF.

The chain employs TRBV4-1 and TRBJ1-1, with a possible D match to TRBD1 (6 bases). The CDR3 covers 16 residues. V lost 1 base, J lost 1 base, and 13 bases lay in between. Germline CDR1 reads MGHRA; CDR2 reads YSYEKL. The CDR3 here is CASSQVRGHPNTEAFF. CDR3 sequence (DNA): TGCGCCAGCAGCCAAGTTCGGGGACACCCGAACACTGAAGCTTTCTTT.

The chain has TRBV7-2 and TRBJ2-7; D might be TRBD2 (6 bases). V was cut by 1 base and J by 0 bases, with 19 bases left in between. Germline CDR1 is SGHTA and CDR2 is FQGNSA. CDR3 size: 18 residues. Here the CDR3 reads CASSLVSGTVSHSYEQYF. The DNA of the CDR3 is TGTGCCAGCAGCTTAGTATCGGGGACTGTTAGTCACTCCTACGAGCAGTACTTC. Drawing the rest from reference TRBV7-2 and TRBJ2-7, the complete variable domain is GAGVSQSPSNKVTEKGKDVELRCDPISGHTALYWYRQSLGQGLEFLIYFQGNSAPDKSGLPSDRFSAERTGGSVSTLTIQRTQQEDSAVYLCASSLVSGTVSHSYEQYFGPGTRLTVT.

This clone occurred once. CDR3 sequence (DNA): TGTGCCAGCAGCCAAGGGGGAGGGGGTAGCGAGCAGTACTTC. Translating gives CASSQGGGGSEQYF. The chain recombines TRBV3-1 (or the pseudogene TRBV3-2) with TRBJ2-7; D may be TRBD2 (7 bases). Germline assignment: CDR1 LGHDT and CDR2 YNNKEL (reference sequence). The CDR3 contains 14 residues. Trimming stripped 1 base from V and 6 bases from J, with 13 bases between.

As to this clone: Other DNA variants within this sample encode the same CDR3. V is TRBV27 and J is TRBJ1-6; D not certain. There are 12 residues in the CDR3. The germline V gene has CDR1 MNHEY and CDR2 SMNVEV (reference sequence). The ends were cut back, 3 bases at V and 7 bases at J, with 4 bases in the middle. The CDR3 DNA is TGTGCCAGCAGTTTCTCGAATTCACCCCTCCACTTT. This gives the protein CASSFSNSPLHF.